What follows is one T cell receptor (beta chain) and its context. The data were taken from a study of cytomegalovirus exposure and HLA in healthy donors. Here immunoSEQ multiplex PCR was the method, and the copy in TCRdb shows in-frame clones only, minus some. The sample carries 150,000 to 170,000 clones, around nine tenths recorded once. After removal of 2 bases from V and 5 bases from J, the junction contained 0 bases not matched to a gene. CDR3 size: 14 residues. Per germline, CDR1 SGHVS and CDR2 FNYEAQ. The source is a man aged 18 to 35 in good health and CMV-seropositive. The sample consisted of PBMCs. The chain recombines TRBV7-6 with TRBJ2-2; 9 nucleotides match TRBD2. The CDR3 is CASSLLAGTGELFF. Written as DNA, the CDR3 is TGTGCCAGCAGCTTACTAGCGGGAACCGGGGAGCTGTTTTTT.